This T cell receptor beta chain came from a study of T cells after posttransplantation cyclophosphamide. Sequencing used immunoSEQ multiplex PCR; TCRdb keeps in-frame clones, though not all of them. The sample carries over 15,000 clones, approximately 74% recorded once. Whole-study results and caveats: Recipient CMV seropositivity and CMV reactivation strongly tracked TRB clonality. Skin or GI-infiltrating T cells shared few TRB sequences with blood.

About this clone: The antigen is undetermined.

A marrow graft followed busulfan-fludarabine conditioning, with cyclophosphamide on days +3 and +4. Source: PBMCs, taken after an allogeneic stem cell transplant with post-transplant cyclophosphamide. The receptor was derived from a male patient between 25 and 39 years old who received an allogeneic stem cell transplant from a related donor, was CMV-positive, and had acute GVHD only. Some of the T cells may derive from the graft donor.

The CDR3 loop is CASSRSSYNEQFF. DNA of the CDR3: TGTGCCAGCAGCCGGAGCTCCTACAATGAGCAGTTCTTC. The V gene is TRBV7-2, the J gene TRBJ2-1; D unresolved. This CDR3 has 13 residues. Trimming left V 5 bases short and J 0 bases short, with 5 bases between. CDR1 is SGHTA and CDR2 is FQGNSA in the germline V gene.